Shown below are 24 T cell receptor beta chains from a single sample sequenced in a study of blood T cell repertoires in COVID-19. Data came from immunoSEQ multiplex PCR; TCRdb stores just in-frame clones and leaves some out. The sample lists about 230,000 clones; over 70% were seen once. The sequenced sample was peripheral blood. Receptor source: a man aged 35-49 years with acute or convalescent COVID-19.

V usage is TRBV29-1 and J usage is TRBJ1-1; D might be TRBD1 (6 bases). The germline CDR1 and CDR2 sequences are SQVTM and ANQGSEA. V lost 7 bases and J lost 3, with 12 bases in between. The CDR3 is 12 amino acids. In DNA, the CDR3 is TGCAGCGGTGGACAGCAGGACACTGAAGCTTTCTTT. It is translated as CSGGQQDTEAFF.

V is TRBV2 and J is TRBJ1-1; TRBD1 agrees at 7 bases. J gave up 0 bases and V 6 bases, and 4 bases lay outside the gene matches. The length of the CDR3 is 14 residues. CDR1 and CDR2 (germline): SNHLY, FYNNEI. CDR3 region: CASRDRVMNTEAFF. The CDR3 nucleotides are TGTGCCAGCAGAGACAGGGTCATGAACACTGAAGCTTTCTTT. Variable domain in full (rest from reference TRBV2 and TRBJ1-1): EPEVTQTPSHQVTQMGQEVILRCVPISNHLYFYWYRQILGQKVEFLVSFYNNEISEKSEIFDDQFSVERPDGSNFTLKIRSTKLEDSAMYFCASRDRVMNTEAFFGQGTRLTVV.

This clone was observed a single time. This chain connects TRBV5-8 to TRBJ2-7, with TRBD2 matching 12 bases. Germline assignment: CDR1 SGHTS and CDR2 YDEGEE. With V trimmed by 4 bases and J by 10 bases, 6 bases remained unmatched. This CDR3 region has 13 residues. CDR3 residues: CASSMRLAGDQYF. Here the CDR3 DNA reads TGTGCCAGCAGCATGAGACTAGCGGGAGACCAGTACTTC.

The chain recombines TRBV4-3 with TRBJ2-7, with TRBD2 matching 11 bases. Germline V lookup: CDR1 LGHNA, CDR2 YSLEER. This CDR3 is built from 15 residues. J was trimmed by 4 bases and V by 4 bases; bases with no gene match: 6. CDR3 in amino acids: CASSPDTSGSYEQYF. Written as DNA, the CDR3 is TGCGCCAGCAGCCCGGACACTAGCGGGAGTTACGAGCAGTACTTC.

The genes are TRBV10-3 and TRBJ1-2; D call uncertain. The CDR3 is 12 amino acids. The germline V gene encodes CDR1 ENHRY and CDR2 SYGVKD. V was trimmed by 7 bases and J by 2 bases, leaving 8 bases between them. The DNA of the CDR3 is TGTGCCATCAACGGAGCCAACTATGGCTACACCTTC. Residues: CAINGANYGYTF.

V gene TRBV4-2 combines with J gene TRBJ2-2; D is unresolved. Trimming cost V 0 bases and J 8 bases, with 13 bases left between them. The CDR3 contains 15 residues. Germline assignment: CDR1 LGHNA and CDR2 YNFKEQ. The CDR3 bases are TGTGCCAGCAGCCAAGATTTTCCCTCCCTGGGGGAGCTGTTTTTT. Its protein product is CASSQDFPSLGELFF.

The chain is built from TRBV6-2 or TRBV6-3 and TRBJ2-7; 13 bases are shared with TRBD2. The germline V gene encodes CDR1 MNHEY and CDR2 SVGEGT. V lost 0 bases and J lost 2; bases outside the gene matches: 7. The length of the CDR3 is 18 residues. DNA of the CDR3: TGTGCCAGCAGTTACTCGACTAGCGGGAGGCTCGACCCCTACGAGCAGTACTTC. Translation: CASSYSTSGRLDPYEQYF.

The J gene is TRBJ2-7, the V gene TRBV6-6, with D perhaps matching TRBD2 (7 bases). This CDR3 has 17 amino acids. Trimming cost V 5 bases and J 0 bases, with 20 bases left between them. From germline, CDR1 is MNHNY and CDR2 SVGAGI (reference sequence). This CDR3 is CASSPRGGGSSSYEQYF. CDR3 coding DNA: TGTGCCAGCAGTCCCCGAGGGGGGGGGTCAAGCTCCTACGAGCAGTACTTC.

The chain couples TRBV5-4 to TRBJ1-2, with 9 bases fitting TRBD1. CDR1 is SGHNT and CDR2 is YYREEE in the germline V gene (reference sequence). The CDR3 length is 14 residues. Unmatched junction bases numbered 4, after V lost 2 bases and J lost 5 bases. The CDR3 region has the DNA TGTGCCAGCAGCTTCCGGACAGGGGATTATGGCTACACCTTC. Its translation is CASSFRTGDYGYTF. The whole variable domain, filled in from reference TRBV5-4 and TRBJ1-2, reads ETGVTQSPTHLIKTRGQQVTLRCSSQSGHNTVSWYQQALGQGPQFIFQYYREEENGRGNFPPRFSGLQFPNYSSELNVNALELDDSALYLCASSFRTGDYGYTFGSGTRLTVV.

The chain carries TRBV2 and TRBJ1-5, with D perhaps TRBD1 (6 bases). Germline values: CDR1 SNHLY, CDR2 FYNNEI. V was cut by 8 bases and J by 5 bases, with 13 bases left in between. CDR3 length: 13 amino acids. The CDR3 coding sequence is TGTGCCAGCCGTATAGGGGGATATCAGCCCCAGCATTTT. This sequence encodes CASRIGGYQPQHF.

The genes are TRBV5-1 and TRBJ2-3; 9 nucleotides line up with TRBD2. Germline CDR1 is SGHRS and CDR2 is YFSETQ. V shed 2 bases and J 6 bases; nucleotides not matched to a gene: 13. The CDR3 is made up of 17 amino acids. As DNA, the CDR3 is TGCGCCAGCAGCTTTACAGTTAGCGGGAGTAGCTCCGATACGCAGTATTTT. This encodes CASSFTVSGSSSDTQYF.

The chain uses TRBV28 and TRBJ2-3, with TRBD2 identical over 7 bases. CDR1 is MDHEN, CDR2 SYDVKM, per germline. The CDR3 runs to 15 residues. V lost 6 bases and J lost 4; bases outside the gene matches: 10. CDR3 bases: TGTGCCAGCAGAGAACGAGCGGGAAGAGCAGATACGCAGTATTTT. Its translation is CASRERAGRADTQYF. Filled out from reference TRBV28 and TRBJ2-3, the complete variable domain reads DVKVTQSSRYLVKRTGEKVFLECVQDMDHENMFWYRQDPGLGLRLIYFSYDVKMKEKGDIPEGYSVSREKKERFSLILESASTNQTSMYLCASRERAGRADTQYFGPGTRLTVL.

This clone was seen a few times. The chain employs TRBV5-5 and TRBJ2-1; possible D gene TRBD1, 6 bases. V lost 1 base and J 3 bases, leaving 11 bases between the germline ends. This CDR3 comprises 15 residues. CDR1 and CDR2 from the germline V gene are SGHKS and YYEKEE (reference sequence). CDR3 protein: CASSLLGQNYNEQFF. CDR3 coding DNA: TGTGCCAGCAGCTTGTTAGGACAGAACTACAATGAGCAGTTCTTC.

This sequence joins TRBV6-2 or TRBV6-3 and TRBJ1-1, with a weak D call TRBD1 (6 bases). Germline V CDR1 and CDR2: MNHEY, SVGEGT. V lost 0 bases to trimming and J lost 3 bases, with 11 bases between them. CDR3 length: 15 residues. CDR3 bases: TGTGCCAGCAGTTACTCGACTTCAGGGGACACTGAAGCTTTCTTT. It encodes CASSYSTSGDTEAFF.

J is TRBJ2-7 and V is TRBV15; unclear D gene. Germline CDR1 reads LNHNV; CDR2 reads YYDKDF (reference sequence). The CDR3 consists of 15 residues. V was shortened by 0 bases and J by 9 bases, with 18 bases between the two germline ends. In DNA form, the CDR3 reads TGTGCCACCAGCAGAGAGGATAACGACGGAGCCGTGCAGTACTTC. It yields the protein CATSREDNDGAVQYF. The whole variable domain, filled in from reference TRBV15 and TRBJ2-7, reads DAMVIQNPRYQVTQFGKPVTLSCSQTLNHNVMYWYQQKSSQAPKLLFHYYDKDFNNEADTPDNFQSRRPNTSFCFLDIRSPGLGDTAMYLCATSREDNDGAVQYFGPGTRLTVT.

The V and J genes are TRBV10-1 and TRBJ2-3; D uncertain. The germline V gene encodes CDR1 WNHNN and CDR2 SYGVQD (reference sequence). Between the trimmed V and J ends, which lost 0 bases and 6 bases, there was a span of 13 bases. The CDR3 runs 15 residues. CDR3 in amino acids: CASSESAGSADTQYF. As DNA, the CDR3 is TGCGCCAGCAGTGAGTCTGCAGGTTCAGCCGATACGCAGTATTTT.

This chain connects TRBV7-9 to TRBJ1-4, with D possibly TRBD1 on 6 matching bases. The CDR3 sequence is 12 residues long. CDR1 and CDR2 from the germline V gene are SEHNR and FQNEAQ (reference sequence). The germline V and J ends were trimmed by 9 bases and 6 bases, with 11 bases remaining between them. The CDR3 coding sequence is TGTGCCAGTACCGGGGGCGATGAAAAACTGTTTTTT. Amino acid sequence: CASTGGDEKLFF.

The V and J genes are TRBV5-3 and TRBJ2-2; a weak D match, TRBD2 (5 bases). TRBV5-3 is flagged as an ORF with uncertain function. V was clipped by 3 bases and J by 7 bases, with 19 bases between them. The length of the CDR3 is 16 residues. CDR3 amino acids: CARSYPIGRAGGELFF. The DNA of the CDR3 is TGTGCCAGAAGCTACCCTATTGGGAGAGCCGGCGGGGAGCTGTTTTTT.

The CDR3 is CASSSTEKSNQPQHF. CDR3 bases: TGTGCCAGCAGTTCGACAGAGAAGAGCAATCAGCCCCAGCATTTT. V and J are TRBV6-2 or TRBV6-3 and TRBJ1-5; maybe TRBD1 (5 bases). The V gene's germline CDR1 is MNHEY and CDR2 SVGEGT. Trimming cost V 4 bases and J 1 base, with 11 bases left between them. The CDR3 contains 15 residues.

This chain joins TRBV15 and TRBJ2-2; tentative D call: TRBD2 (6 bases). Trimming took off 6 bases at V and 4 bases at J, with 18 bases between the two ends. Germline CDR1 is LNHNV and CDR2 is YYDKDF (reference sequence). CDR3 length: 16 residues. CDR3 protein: CATRPMGRTITGELFF. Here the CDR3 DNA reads TGTGCCACCAGGCCGATGGGACGGACTATCACCGGGGAGCTGTTTTTT. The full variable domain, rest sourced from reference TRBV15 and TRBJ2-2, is DAMVIQNPRYQVTQFGKPVTLSCSQTLNHNVMYWYQQKSSQAPKLLFHYYDKDFNNEADTPDNFQSRRPNTSFCFLDIRSPGLGDTAMYLCATRPMGRTITGELFFGEGSRLTVL.

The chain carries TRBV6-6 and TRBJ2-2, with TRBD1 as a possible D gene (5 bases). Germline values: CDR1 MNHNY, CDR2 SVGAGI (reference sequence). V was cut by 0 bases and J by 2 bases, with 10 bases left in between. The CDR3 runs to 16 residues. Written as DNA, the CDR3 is TGTGCCAGCAGTTACTCTTACAGGAAAAACACCGGGGAGCTGTTTTTT. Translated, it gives CASSYSYRKNTGELFF.

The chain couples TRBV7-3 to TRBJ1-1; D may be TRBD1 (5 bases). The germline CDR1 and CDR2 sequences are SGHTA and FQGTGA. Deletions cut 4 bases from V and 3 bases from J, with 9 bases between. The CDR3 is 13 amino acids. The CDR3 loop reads CASSSGGYTEAFF. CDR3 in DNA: TGTGCCAGCAGCTCTGGGGGGTACACTGAAGCTTTCTTT.

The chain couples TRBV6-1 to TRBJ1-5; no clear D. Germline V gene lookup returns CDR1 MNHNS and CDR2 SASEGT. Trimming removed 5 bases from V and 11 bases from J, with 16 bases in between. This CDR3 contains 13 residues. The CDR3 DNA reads TGTGCCAGCAGTTCGCCCCTAGCTAAGGCCCAGCATTTT. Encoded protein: CASSSPLAKAQHF.

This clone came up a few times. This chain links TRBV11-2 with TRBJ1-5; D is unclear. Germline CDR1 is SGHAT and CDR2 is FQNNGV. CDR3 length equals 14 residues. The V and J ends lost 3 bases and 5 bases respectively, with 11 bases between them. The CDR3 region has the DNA TGTGCCAGCAGCTTGGTTCGGGTGGATCAGCCCCAGCATTTT. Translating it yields CASSLVRVDQPQHF.